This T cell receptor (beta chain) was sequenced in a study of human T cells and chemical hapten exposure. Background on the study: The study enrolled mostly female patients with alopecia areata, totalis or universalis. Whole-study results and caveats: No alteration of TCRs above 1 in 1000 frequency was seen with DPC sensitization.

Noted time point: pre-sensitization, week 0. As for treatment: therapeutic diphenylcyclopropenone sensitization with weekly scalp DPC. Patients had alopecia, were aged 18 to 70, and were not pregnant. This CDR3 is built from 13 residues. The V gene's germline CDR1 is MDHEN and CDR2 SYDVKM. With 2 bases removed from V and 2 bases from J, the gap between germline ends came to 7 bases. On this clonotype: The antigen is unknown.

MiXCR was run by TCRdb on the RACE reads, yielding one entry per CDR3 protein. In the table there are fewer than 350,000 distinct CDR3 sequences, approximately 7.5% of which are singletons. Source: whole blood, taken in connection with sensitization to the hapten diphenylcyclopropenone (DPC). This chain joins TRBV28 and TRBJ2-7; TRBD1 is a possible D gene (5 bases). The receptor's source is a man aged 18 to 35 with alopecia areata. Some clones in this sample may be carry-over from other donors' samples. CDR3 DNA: TGTGCCAGCAGTTTAGACAGTACCTACGAGCAGTACTTC. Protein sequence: CASSLDSTYEQYF.